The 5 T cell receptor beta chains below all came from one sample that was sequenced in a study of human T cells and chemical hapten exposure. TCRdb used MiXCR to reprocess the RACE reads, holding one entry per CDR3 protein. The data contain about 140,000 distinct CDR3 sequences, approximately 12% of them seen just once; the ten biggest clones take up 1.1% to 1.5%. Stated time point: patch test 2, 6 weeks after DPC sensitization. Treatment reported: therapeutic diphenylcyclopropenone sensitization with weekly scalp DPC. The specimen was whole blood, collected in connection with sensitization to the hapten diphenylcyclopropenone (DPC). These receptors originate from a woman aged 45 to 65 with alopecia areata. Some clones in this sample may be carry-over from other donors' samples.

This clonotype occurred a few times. The CDR3 region is CASSTGGSEAFF. CDR3 DNA sequence: TGTGCCAGCAGTACAGGGGGCTCGGAAGCTTTCTTT. The chain recombines TRBV6-2 or TRBV6-3 with TRBJ1-1; 9 bases fit TRBD1. The V gene end was trimmed by 5 bases and the J gene end by 8 bases; junction bases not matched to a gene: 3. Looked up from germline, CDR1 is MNHEY and CDR2 is SVGEGT. The CDR3 sequence is 12 residues long.

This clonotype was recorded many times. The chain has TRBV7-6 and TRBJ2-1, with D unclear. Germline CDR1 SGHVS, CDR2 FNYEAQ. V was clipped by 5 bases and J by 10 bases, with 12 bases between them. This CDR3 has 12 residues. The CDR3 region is CASSPLTSEQFF. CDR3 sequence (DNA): TGTGCCAGCAGCCCTCTCACGTCCGAGCAGTTCTTC.

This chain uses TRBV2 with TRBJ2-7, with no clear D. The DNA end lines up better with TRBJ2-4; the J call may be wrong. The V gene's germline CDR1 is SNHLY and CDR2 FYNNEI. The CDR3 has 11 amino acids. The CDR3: CASSGVDIQYF. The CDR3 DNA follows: TGTGCCAGCAGTGGCGTGGACATTCAGTACTTC.

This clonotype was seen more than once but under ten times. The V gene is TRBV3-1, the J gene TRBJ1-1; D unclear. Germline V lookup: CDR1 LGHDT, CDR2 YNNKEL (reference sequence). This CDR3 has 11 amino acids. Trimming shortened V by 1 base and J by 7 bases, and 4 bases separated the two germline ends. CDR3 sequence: CASSQALEAFF. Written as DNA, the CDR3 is TGTGCCAGCAGCCAAGCCCTTGAAGCTTTCTTT.

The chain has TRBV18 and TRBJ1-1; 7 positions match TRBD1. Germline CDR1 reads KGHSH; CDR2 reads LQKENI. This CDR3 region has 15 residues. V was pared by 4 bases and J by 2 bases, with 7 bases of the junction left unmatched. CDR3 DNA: TGTGCCAGCTCACAGACAGGGTTGCGAAACACTGAAGCTTTCTTT. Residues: CASSQTGLRNTEAFF.